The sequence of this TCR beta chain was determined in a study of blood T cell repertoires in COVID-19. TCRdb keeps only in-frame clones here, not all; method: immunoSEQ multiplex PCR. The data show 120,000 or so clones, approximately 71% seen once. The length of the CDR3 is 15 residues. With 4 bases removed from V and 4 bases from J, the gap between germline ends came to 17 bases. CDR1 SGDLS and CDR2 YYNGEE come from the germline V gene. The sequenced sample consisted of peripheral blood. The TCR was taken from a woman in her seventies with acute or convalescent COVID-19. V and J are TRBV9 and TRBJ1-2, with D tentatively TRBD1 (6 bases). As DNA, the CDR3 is TGTGCCAGCAGCCCTCGTAGGGGGGGAGGCTATGGCTACACCTTC. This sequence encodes CASSPRRGGGYGYTF.